The 32 T cell receptor beta chains below all came from one sample that was sequenced in a study of blood T cells in healthy people across ages. Sample-barcoded 5' priming and a J-beta primer mix drove a second PCR of roughly 6 to 12 cycles. TCRdb fed the 5' RACE reads into MiXCR, producing one record per CDR3 protein. The table lists some 930,000 distinct CDR3 sequences, 25% to 35% of them singletons. The sample was also linked to a second study, of T cells of mothers and their children.

The source material was blood. Source of these receptors: a woman in her thirties or forties in good health.

This clonotype has only a few counts. The chain uses TRBV27 and TRBJ1-6; D ambiguous. The V and J ends lost 7 bases and 3 bases respectively, with 19 bases between them. The germline V gene has CDR1 MNHEY and CDR2 SMNVEV (reference sequence). This CDR3 comprises 17 residues. CDR3 sequence: CASTPAASILYNSPLHF. The DNA for the CDR3 is TGTGCCAGCACCCCGGCGGCTTCCATACTCTATAATTCACCCCTCCACTTT.

This clonotype has more than one count but fewer than ten. Because the CDR3's place on the DNA is in doubt, the DNA is left out and the CDR3 is given as listed by TCRdb. The chain is built from TRBV4-2 and TRBJ1-1; TRBD1 is the table's D call, not checked against the DNA. Germline V gene data show CDR1 as LGHNA and CDR2 as YNFKEQ. The CDR3 length is 16 residues, termini included. The CDR3 loop reads CASSQVGEGAPETVFF.

A remark on this clonotype: A read error may account for a junction end that differs from germline. The gene calls are TRBV20-1 and TRBJ1-2; 7 nucleotides align to TRBD1. The CDR3 consists of 14 residues. The germline CDR1 and CDR2 sequences are DFQATT and SNEGSKA (reference sequence). The CDR3: CSAREYRGDYGYTF. CDR3 bases: TGCAGCGCTAGGGAGTACAGGGGTGACTATGGCTACACCTTC.

As concerns this clonotype: Its ends do not fully match the called genes, so a read error is possible. This sequence joins TRBV7-2 and TRBJ2-3, with D possibly TRBD2 on 5 matching bases. CDR1 SGHTA and CDR2 FQGNSA come from the germline V gene. CDR3 length: 16 amino acids. In DNA form, the CDR3 reads TGTGCCAGCAGCTCCAGCCAGGCGCCTAGCACAGATGCGCAGTATTTT. Amino acids: CASSSSQAPSTDAQYF.

This clonotype was counted between two and nine times. This chain joins TRBV4-2 and TRBJ2-7, with 8 bases matching TRBD2. This CDR3 spans 16 amino acids. Per germline, CDR1 LGHNA and CDR2 YNFKEQ. V lost 2 bases and J lost 6; bases outside the gene matches: 12. CDR3 DNA: TGTGCCAGCAGCCAATCGGGGGGGGACCGGGGCTCCGAGCAGTACTTC. Translation gives CASSQSGGDRGSEQYF.

Concerning this clonotype itself: With a much larger clone just one base away, this may be a read error. The CDR3 does not end in the conserved phenylalanine or tryptophan, so this is likely a read error. The V call is TRBV4-1, the J call TRBJ2-4; the D gene is possibly TRBD1 (5 bases). This CDR3 region has 16 residues. The germline CDR1 and CDR2 sequences are MGHRA and YSYEKL. V dropped 0 bases and J dropped 3 bases, with 12 bases sitting between them. CDR3 DNA sequence: TGCGCCAGCAGCCAAGATCAGGGCCCGAGCAAAAACATTCAGTACTAC. Translated: CASSQDQGPSKNIQYY.

This clonotype was counted ten times or more. The CDR3 spells CASATDANYGYTF. CDR3 DNA: TGTGCCAGCGCCACCGATGCTAACTATGGCTACACCTTC. The chain recombines TRBV12-3 or TRBV12-4 with TRBJ1-2; D is undetermined. The CDR3 sequence is 13 residues long. Trimming cost V 8 bases and J 0 bases, with 10 bases left between them.

Note on this clonotype: A read error may be the cause here, since a much bigger clone is one base away. The chain links TRBV4-1 to TRBJ1-5; the match to TRBD1 covers 10 bases. This CDR3 has 16 residues. Germline CDR1 reads MGHRA; CDR2 reads YSYEKL. This CDR3 is CAGSHPGGQGDQPQHF. For the CDR3, the DNA is TGCGCCGGCAGCCACCCCGGAGGACAGGGGGACCAGCCCCAGCATTTT.

This clonotype was picked up one time. V gene TRBV4-2 combines with J gene TRBJ2-5; D is ambiguous. In germline, CDR1 is LGHNA, CDR2 YNFKEQ. The CDR3 is made up of 13 amino acids. The V end lost 0 bases, the J end lost 2 bases, and 4 bases lay between the germline ends. The CDR3 DNA reads TGTGCCAGCAGCCAAGACTTTCAAGAGACCCAGTACTTC. Protein product: CASSQDFQETQYF.

The V and J genes are TRBV20-1 and TRBJ1-1, with D tentatively TRBD1 (6 bases). Trimming shortened V by 0 bases and J by 4 bases, and 15 bases separated the two germline ends. Germline CDR1 DFQATT, CDR2 SNEGSKA (reference sequence). The length of the CDR3 is 15 residues. In DNA form, the CDR3 reads TGCAGTGCTAGAGAGACCCAGGGGTCAGGCACTGAAGCTTTCTTT. It translates to CSARETQGSGTEAFF.

For this clonotype: A clone one base away is much larger, so this may be a read error. The chain combines TRBV6-6 with TRBJ2-7; no definite D call. Germline CDR1 MNHNY, CDR2 SVGAGI (reference sequence). The CDR3 consists of 12 residues. Trimming stripped 2 bases from V and 9 bases from J, with 11 bases between. The CDR3 region is CASSYGSSLQYF. The CDR3 nucleotides are TGTGCCAGCAGTTACGGCAGCAGCCTGCAGTACTTC.

The chain employs TRBV20-1 and TRBJ2-3; no clear D gene. Per the germline V gene, CDR1 is DFQATT and CDR2 is SNEGSKA (reference sequence). This CDR3 spans 12 amino acids. Trimming pared 6 bases from V and 6 bases from J, leaving 13 bases between. CDR3 nucleotides: TGCAGTGCGACTTCCGGCCACGATACGCAGTATTTT. It encodes CSATSGHDTQYF.

The table lists this clonotype with a few counts. The gene calls are TRBV28 and TRBJ2-1; D gene uncertain. The V and J ends lost 10 bases and 6 bases respectively, with 1 base between them. The CDR3 is made up of 8 amino acids. The V gene's germline CDR1 is MDHEN and CDR2 SYDVKM. CDR3 DNA: TGTGCCACCAATGAGCAGTTCTTC. As protein: CATNEQFF.

This chain joins TRBV2 and TRBJ2-1; the D gene is possibly TRBD2 (5 bases). The V gene's germline CDR1 is SNHLY and CDR2 FYNNEI. V shed 9 bases and J shed 0 bases, with 6 bases lying between them. This CDR3 spans 12 amino acids. The DNA of the CDR3 is TGTGCCAGTAGCGTCTCCTACAATGAGCAGTTCTTC. Its translation: CASSVSYNEQFF.

The genes are TRBV6-4 and TRBJ2-1; D gene unclear. The CDR3 sequence is 14 residues long. CDR1 and CDR2 (germline): MRHNA, SNTAGT. V lost 4 bases to trimming and J lost 5 bases, with 12 bases between them. Here the CDR3 reads CASSAGSQDNEQFF. The CDR3 bases are TGTGCCAGCAGTGCGGGCTCCCAGGACAATGAGCAGTTCTTC.

This clonotype was recorded once. This could be a read error, since a much larger clone is one nucleotide away. The V gene is TRBV12-3 or TRBV12-4, the J gene TRBJ2-5; a weak D match, TRBD1 (5 bases). Trimming cost V 9 bases and J 11 bases, with 22 bases left between them. There are 13 residues in the CDR3. CDR3 in amino acids: CASRPTEYNEQYF. CDR3 nucleotide sequence: TGTGCCAGTCGTCCGACAGAATACAATGAGCAGTACTTC.

This clonotype has ten or more counts. V gene TRBV20-1 combines with J gene TRBJ2-5; possibly TRBD2 for D (6 bases). CDR3 length equals 13 residues. CDR1 is DFQATT and CDR2 is SNEGSKA in the germline V gene (reference sequence). V shed 1 base and J shed 5 bases, with 11 bases lying between them. The CDR3 DNA reads as TGCAGTGCTAGAGGAGGAGGGCATGAGACCCAGTACTTC. Protein: CSARGGGHETQYF.

The chain joins TRBV11-2 to TRBJ2-1, with 8 bases matching TRBD2. CDR3 length equals 14 residues. Germline trimming cut 0 bases from V and 6 bases from J; bases unmatched to any gene: 1. CDR1 and CDR2 (germline): SGHAT, FQNNGV. CDR3 DNA sequence: TGTGCCAGCAGCTTAGATCTAGCGGGCAATGAGCAGTTCTTC. The encoded protein is CASSLDLAGNEQFF.

J is TRBJ1-5 and V is TRBV28, with TRBD1 matching over 8 bases. This CDR3 has 14 residues. V dropped 5 bases and J dropped 5; count of bases not matched to a gene: 5. CDR1 and CDR2 from the germline V gene are MDHEN and SYDVKM. This CDR3 is CASSVAGGDQPQHF. The CDR3 coding sequence is TGTGCCAGCAGTGTCGCAGGGGGCGATCAGCCCCAGCATTTT.

About this clonotype: This sequence may be a read error, since a much larger clone differs from it by one base. As DNA, the CDR3 is TGTGTCAGCAGTTCCGGGTCCCCTGCCAACGAGCAGTACTTC. Encoded protein: CVSSSGSPANEQYF. This chain joins TRBV12-3 or TRBV12-4 and TRBJ2-7; D gene ambiguous. The CDR3 has 14 residues.

This clonotype was picked up a small number of times. The chain recombines TRBV7-9 with TRBJ1-1; D remains ambiguous. The CDR3 runs to 12 residues. Trimming pared 10 bases from V and 5 bases from J, leaving 14 bases between. Germline CDR1 is SEHNR and CDR2 is FQNEAQ (reference sequence). The CDR3 loop is CATRQRPTEAFF. In nucleotides, the CDR3 is TGTGCCACACGGCAGCGCCCGACTGAAGCTTTCTTT.

The sample holds a few counts of this clonotype. The V and J genes are TRBV12-5 and TRBJ2-1; 9 bases agree with TRBD1. The germline gives CDR1 LGHNT, CDR2 FRNRAP. Germline trimming cut 0 bases from V and 10 bases from J; bases unmatched to any gene: 10. The CDR3 consists of 16 residues. The CDR3 DNA sequence: TGTGCTAGTGGTTTGGTCCCGGGACAGGGTAAGGTGGAGCAGTTCTTC. Encoded protein: CASGLVPGQGKVEQFF.

This clonotype was detected a few times. J is TRBJ2-3 and V is TRBV15, with 9 bases aligning to TRBD2. After removal of 0 bases from V and 6 bases from J, the junction contained 16 bases not matched to a gene. The CDR3 sequence is 19 residues long. In germline, CDR1 is LNHNV, CDR2 YYDKDF (reference sequence). CDR3 coding DNA: TGTGCCACCAGCAGAGATAGTGAAGTGGCGGGGGGGCTTCTGGATACGCAGTATTTT. Amino acid sequence: CATSRDSEVAGGLLDTQYF.

Regarding this clonotype: A much larger clonotype is one base distant, so this may be a read error. CDR3 region: CSAQWESNRGEQYF. CDR3 nucleotide sequence: TGCAGTGCCCAATGGGAGTCCAACAGGGGCGAGCAGTACTTC. The chain recombines TRBV20-1 with TRBJ2-7, with 7 nucleotides matching TRBD1. Germline lookup yields CDR1 DFQATT and CDR2 SNEGSKA (reference sequence). J gave up 6 bases and V 6 bases, and 14 bases lay outside the gene matches. This CDR3 spans 14 amino acids.

The table lists this clonotype with a few counts. The chain recombines TRBV20-1 with TRBJ1-5; 10 bases are a match to TRBD1. CDR3 length: 15 residues. J lost 7 bases, V lost 2 bases, and 8 bases had no gene match. Per germline, CDR1 DFQATT and CDR2 SNEGSKA (reference sequence). The CDR3 loop reads CSARLGQGGRQPQHF. CDR3 coding DNA: TGCAGTGCTAGACTCGGACAGGGGGGAAGGCAGCCCCAGCATTTT.

For this clonotype: A junction end diverges from the germline sequence, so it may reflect a read error. This sequence joins TRBV28 and TRBJ2-3; D is ambiguous. Germline CDR1 MDHEN, CDR2 SYDVKM. CDR3 size: 14 residues. CDR3 DNA sequence: TGTACCAGCAGTTTAGGGAAGGGTATGGATACGCAGTATTTT. Its protein product is CTSSLGKGMDTQYF.

The chain joins TRBV24-1 to TRBJ2-7; tentatively, D is TRBD1 or TRBD2 (5 bases each). Germline loops: CDR1 KGHDR, CDR2 SFDVKD. Trimming shortened V by 4 bases and J by 6 bases, and 12 bases separated the two germline ends. The CDR3 spans 13 residues. The CDR3 DNA reads TGTGCCACCAGTGAAGGGACCTTGAGCGAGCAGTACTTC. Protein: CATSEGTLSEQYF.

In its sample, this clonotype was seen a few times. The V call is TRBV12-3 or TRBV12-4, the J call TRBJ1-2, with a possible D match to TRBD1 (5 bases). The CDR3 length is 12 residues. V lost 9 bases and J 4 bases, leaving 12 bases between the germline ends. As DNA, the CDR3 is TGTGCCAGTCTAGGGGCGATCTATGGCTACACCTTC. Translated: CASLGAIYGYTF.

This clonotype was seen only a few times. The chain has TRBV28 and TRBJ1-5; D gene ambiguous. Germline V gives CDR1 MDHEN, CDR2 SYDVKM. CDR3 length equals 13 residues. V was trimmed by 8 bases and J by 4 bases, leaving 12 bases between them. DNA of the CDR3: TGTGCCAGCTACGATTCGGGAAATCAGCCCCAGCATTTT. Encoded protein: CASYDSGNQPQHF. Full variable domain (missing parts from reference TRBV28 and TRBJ1-5): DVKVTQSSRYLVKRTGEKVFLECVQDMDHENMFWYRQDPGLGLRLIYFSYDVKMKEKGDIPEGYSVSREKKERFSLILESASTNQTSMYLCASYDSGNQPQHFGDGTRLSIL.

The CDR3 nucleotides are TGTGCCAGCAGCGTAGCTGGGGGATCGACTAGGACAGATACGCAGTATTTT. This codes for CASSVAGGSTRTDTQYF. The rearrangement uses TRBV9 and TRBJ2-3, with D tentatively TRBD2 (6 bases). Trimming shortened V by 0 bases and J by 3 bases, and 17 bases separated the two germline ends. There are 17 residues in the CDR3. CDR1 SGDLS and CDR2 YYNGEE come from the germline V gene.

This clonotype was observed a handful of times. The rearrangement joins TRBV20-1 to TRBJ2-1, with D maybe TRBD2 (6 bases). Germline CDR1 reads DFQATT; CDR2 reads SNEGSKA (reference sequence). The CDR3 covers 16 residues. V lost 5 bases, J lost 4 bases, and 21 bases lay in between. The CDR3 spells CSASSHVADLYNEQFF. CDR3 nucleotides: TGCAGTGCTTCTAGTCACGTAGCGGATCTTTACAATGAGCAGTTCTTC.

This chain joins TRBV29-1 and TRBJ1-1; 9 bases map to TRBD1. Germline V CDR1 and CDR2: SQVTM, ANQGSEA. The trim removed 2 bases at V and 5 bases at J, leaving 3 bases unmatched. This CDR3 has 13 residues. The DNA for the CDR3 is TGCAGCGTTGAAATCGACAGGGGGACTGAAGCTTTCTTT. Protein product: CSVEIDRGTEAFF.